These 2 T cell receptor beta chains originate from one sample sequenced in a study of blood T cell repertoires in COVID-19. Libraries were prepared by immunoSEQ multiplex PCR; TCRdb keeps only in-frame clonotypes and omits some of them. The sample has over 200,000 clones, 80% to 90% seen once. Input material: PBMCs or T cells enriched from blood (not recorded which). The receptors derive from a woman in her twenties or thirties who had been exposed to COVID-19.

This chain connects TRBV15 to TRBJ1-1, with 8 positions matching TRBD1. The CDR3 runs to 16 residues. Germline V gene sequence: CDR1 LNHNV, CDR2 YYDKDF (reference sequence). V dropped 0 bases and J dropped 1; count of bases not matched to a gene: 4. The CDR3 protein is CATSRDEGTGNTEAFF. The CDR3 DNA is TGTGCCACCAGCAGAGACGAAGGGACAGGGAACACTGAAGCTTTCTTT.

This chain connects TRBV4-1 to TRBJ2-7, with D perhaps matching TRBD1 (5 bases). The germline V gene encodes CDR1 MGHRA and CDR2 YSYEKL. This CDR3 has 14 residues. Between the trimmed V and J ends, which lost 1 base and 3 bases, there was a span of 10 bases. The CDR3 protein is CASSQGQGNYEQYF. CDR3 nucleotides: TGCGCCAGCAGCCAAGGGCAGGGTAACTACGAGCAGTACTTC.